Below, one T cell receptor beta chain is given with its context. These data belong to a study of shared clonotypes between healthy human individuals. Overall study: The donor pool was made up of two women and a few men aged 18 to 49.

Original data processing: ImmunoSEQ output held junction-only sequences without quality scores, so filtering differed. Sequencing used immunoSEQ multiplex PCR; TCRdb keeps in-frame clones, though not all of them. The DNA was the basis for D and trimming; V, J and clone size are from that table. The table has approximately 500,000 clones, almost 97% seen once. This CDR3 region has 12 residues. Germline V gene sequence: CDR1 MGHRA, CDR2 YSYEKL. The receptor was derived from a woman aged 25 to 39 in good health. This chain joins TRBV4-1 and TRBJ2-5; 7 bases line up with TRBD1. The end of the DNA aligns better with TRBJ2-7, so the J call may be wrong. Sequencing input: naive CD4+ T cells sorted from blood. Subset defined: CD45RA+ positively selected. The CDR3 nucleotides are TGCGCCAGCAGGGGACAGACCTACGAGCAGTACTTC. As protein: CASRGQTYEQYF.